What follows is one TCR beta chain and its context. The target of this receptor is not known. No qualities accompany the bases; no much larger clone lies one base away. TCRbeta CDR3 regions were amplified from genomic DNA by means of the immunoSEQ Assay, a bias-controlled multiplex PCR. From the authors' description of their analysis: The number of nucleated cells in each sample was estimated from the amplification of reference gene primers within the assay. Sequence reads were collapsed and filtered to measure the absolute abundance of every unique TCRbeta CDR3 rearrangement. Productive Simpson clonality was computed per sample as the square root of Simpson's diversity index over productive rearrangements. The table was pulled from immuneACCESS by TCRdb, which kept in-frame rearrangements only. Such tables lose some clones; where checked, under half of the loss comes from unresolved V genes, and the rest has no known cause. That table supplies the V and J calls and clone size; D and trimming were determined from the DNA. For this sample the table gives about 55,000 clones, of which approximately 85% were detected only once. Jointly, the top ten make up about 13% of the sample.

These data originate in a study of blood T cell repertoires in COVID-19 (dated by TCRdb to 2018 to 2021). Broadly, across the study: The collaborator samples originated in the United States, Italy and Spain and spanned the acute and convalescent phases of COVID-19. The prospective study material was composed of cDNA or gDNA derived from T cells, B-cell-depleted T cells, or PBMCs. Subjects who had been exposed to COVID-19, were actively infected with it, or had recovered from it provided the deeply sampled blood TCRbeta repertoires that made up the dataset. The repertoires were released in a freely available public database meant as a resource for research on the immune response to SARS-CoV-2. The samples were drawn from two sources: the first 160 participants of the ongoing ImmuneRACE study, and over 950 subjects contributed by 6 global collaborators. Nearly every sample came with metadata listing a de-identified subject ID, COVID-19 status, age in years and sex. HLA class I and class II types, where available, came from metadata supplied by the sample provider rather than from assay-based typing.

Collaborating institutions collected whole blood in K2EDTA tubes following their own protocols. For TCRbeta analysis, collaborator samples were shipped as frozen whole blood, as isolated PBMCs, or as DNA extracted from either sample type. General conclusions and limits of the study: The amount of clinical and demographic metadata varied by source and participant and was provided uncurated.

CDR1 SQVTM and CDR2 ANQGSEA are derived from the germline V gene. Cut back by 4 bases and 5 bases, the V and J ends lie 18 bases apart. From the cysteine up to the phenylalanine, the CDR3 has a length of 15 residues. Only the CDR3 part of the read is kept: 45 bases, read in frame from the first base. The source material was peripheral blood. This sequence was found in a human donor in a cohort sampled during active COVID-19. The sequence is built from TRBV29-1 and TRBJ2-1; 6 matching bases give a weak D call of TRBD2. The nucleotide sequence reads as follows: TGCAGCGTTGGGCGTAGGGAGGATCGGCACAATGAGCAGTTCTTC. This codes for CSVGRREDRHNEQFF.